The T cell receptor beta chain described here comes from a study of blood T cell repertoires in COVID-19. On the study more broadly: PBMCs, B-cell-depleted T cells, or T cells provided the cDNA or gDNA that made up the material.

This clone was observed a single time. Some clones are missing from TCRdb's copy, which holds only in-frame ones; the method was immunoSEQ multiplex PCR. Altogether just under 350,000 clones are present, around nine tenths being singletons, with the ten largest covering approximately 7.3%. Patients in Seattle were enrolled during active infection, then followed longitudinally. The TCR originated in a woman in her 70s with COVID-19, enrolled during active disease. Sequencing was performed on peripheral blood.

CDR3 bases: TGCAGCGTCCGGACAGGGGCGGGCTATGGCTACACCTTC. This codes for CSVRTGAGYGYTF. The rearrangement uses TRBV29-1 and TRBJ1-2; 9 positions match TRBD1. The CDR3 contains 13 residues. CDR1 SQVTM and CDR2 ANQGSEA come from the germline V gene. Trimming at V came to 6 bases and at J to 4 bases, leaving 6 bases not matched to a gene.